Sequencing of this TCR beta chain was carried out in a study of cytomegalovirus exposure and HLA in healthy donors. Study-level findings and limits: One later analysis, an examination of the roughly 130 validation repertoires, found that first-cohort TCR clusters tended to co-occur in them. Researchers catalogued about 150 TCR beta chains as cytomegalovirus-associated.

With regard to this clone: Its antigen is unknown.

Only in-frame clones appear in the TCRdb table, and some are missing; sequencing was by immunoSEQ multiplex PCR. This sample has approximately 100,000 clones; 88% occur once, and the top ten carry more than 2%. Germline lookup yields CDR1 SEHNR and CDR2 FQNEAQ (reference sequence). V was trimmed by 6 bases and J by 0 bases, leaving 21 bases between them. CDR3 length: 19 amino acids. The chain joins TRBV7-9 to TRBJ2-6; TRBD1 is a possible D gene (5 bases). The clonotype was recovered from a woman between 18 and 29 years old in good health and CMV-seronegative. Specimen: PBMCs. CDR3 amino acids: CASSLYPFGADSGANVLTF. The CDR3 coding sequence is TGTGCCAGCAGTTTATACCCTTTTGGGGCCGACTCTGGGGCCAACGTCCTGACTTTC.